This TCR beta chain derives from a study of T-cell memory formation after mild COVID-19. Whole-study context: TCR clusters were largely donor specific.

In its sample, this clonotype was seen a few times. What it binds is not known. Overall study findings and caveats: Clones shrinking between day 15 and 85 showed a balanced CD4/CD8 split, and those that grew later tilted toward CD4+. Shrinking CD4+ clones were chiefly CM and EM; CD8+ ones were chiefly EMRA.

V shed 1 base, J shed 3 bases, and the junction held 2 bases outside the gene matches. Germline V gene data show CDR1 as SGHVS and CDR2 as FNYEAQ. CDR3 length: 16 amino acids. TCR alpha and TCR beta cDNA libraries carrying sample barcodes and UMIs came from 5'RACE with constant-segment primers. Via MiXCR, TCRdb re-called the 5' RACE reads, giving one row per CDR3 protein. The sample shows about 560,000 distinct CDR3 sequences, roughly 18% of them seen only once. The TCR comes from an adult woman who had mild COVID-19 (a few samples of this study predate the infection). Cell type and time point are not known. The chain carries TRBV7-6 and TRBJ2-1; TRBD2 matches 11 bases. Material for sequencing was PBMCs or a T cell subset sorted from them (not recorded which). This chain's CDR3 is CASSLEGLAVYNEQFF. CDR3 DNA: TGTGCCAGCAGCTTAGAGGGACTAGCGGTCTACAATGAGCAGTTCTTC.